The 27 T cell receptor beta chains reported below all come from one sample, sequenced in a study of blood T cell repertoires in COVID-19. The protocol was immunoSEQ multiplex PCR, while the TCRdb copy is restricted to in-frame clones and leaves out a portion. The table includes 150,000 to 200,000 clones, around 87% detected once. Sequencing was performed on peripheral blood. The receptor source for this set is a man aged 18 to 29 with acute or convalescent COVID-19.

This sequence joins TRBV3-1 (or the pseudogene TRBV3-2) and TRBJ2-5, with 7 nucleotides matching TRBD2. This CDR3 contains 14 residues. Germline CDR1 reads LGHDT; CDR2 reads YNNKEL (reference sequence). V lost 3 bases to trimming and J lost 5 bases; unmatched junction nucleotides: 6. For the CDR3, the DNA is TGTGCCAGCAGCCACCTGACTAGCCCGGAGACCCAGTACTTC. Translating it yields CASSHLTSPETQYF.

The chain recombines TRBV14 with TRBJ2-3; 8 nucleotides match TRBD2. V lost 0 bases to trimming and J lost 8 bases; unmatched junction nucleotides: 10. CDR1 is SGHDN, CDR2 FVKESK, per germline. The length of the CDR3 is 16 residues. As DNA, the CDR3 is TGTGCCAGCAGCCAAGATGAGCGGGGGCGGTTGGGTACGCAGTATTTT. Protein sequence: CASSQDERGRLGTQYF. Together with reference TRBV14 and TRBJ2-3, the CDR3 gives the full variable domain: EAGVTQFPSHSVIEKGQTVTLRCDPISGHDNLYWYRRVMGKEIKFLLHFVKESKQDESGMPNNRFLAERTGGTYSTLKVQPAELEDSGVYFCASSQDERGRLGTQYFGPGTRLTVL.

The rearrangement uses TRBV5-4 and TRBJ2-5, with 9 bases fitting TRBD1. The CDR3 has 15 residues. Germline V gene data show CDR1 as SGHNT and CDR2 as YYREEE (reference sequence). Trimming cost V 9 bases and J 2 bases; bases outside gene matches: 11. The CDR3 reads CAINDRTGAQETQYF. DNA for the CDR3: TGTGCCATCAACGATCGGACAGGGGCGCAAGAGACCCAGTACTTC.

This clone was seen just once. The V and J genes are TRBV28 and TRBJ1-2; D unresolved. Per germline, CDR1 MDHEN and CDR2 SYDVKM. The CDR3 has 13 residues. Trimming pared 5 bases from V and 5 bases from J, leaving 12 bases between. DNA for the CDR3: TGTGCCAGCAGTGCATCCTCAGGATATGGCTACACCTTC. Translation: CASSASSGYGYTF.

The V gene is TRBV5-4, the J gene TRBJ1-1; the D gene is possibly TRBD1 (5 bases). The CDR3 has 13 amino acids. The germline gives CDR1 SGHNT, CDR2 YYREEE (reference sequence). Trimming took 2 bases from V and 1 from J, leaving 6 bases between them. CDR3 residues: CASSFQGNTEAFF. The DNA of the CDR3 is TGTGCCAGCAGCTTTCAGGGGAACACTGAAGCTTTCTTT.

The J gene is TRBJ2-7, the V gene TRBV9; 7 bases fit TRBD1. Germline values: CDR1 SGDLS, CDR2 YYNGEE. V shed 3 bases and J 0 bases; nucleotides not matched to a gene: 3. There are 14 residues in the CDR3. CDR3 DNA sequence: TGTGCCAGCAGCGCCGACAGGGACTCCTACGAGCAGTACTTC. Translated: CASSADRDSYEQYF. The full variable domain, in which reference TRBV9 and TRBJ2-7 provide the parts outside the CDR3, is DSGVTQTPKHLITATGQRVTLRCSPRSGDLSVYWYQQSLDQGLQFLIQYYNGEERAKGNILERFSAQQFPDLHSELNLSSLELGDSALYFCASSADRDSYEQYFGPGTRLTVT.

This chain links TRBV7-3 with TRBJ2-1; tentatively, D is TRBD2 (5 bases). V lost 5 bases, J lost 1 base, and 12 bases lay in between. The CDR3 spans 15 residues. The germline V gene has CDR1 SGHTA and CDR2 FQGTGA. The CDR3 is CASSARGGSYNEQFF. DNA of the CDR3: TGTGCCAGCAGCGCACGGGGTGGGTCCTACAATGAGCAGTTCTTC.

This chain joins TRBV9 and TRBJ2-2, with a tentative D call TRBD1 (5 bases). Germline V gene sequence: CDR1 SGDLS, CDR2 YYNGEE. The CDR3 is made up of 14 amino acids. Trimming cost V 5 bases and J 6 bases, with 14 bases left between them. The CDR3 nucleotides read TGTGCCAGCAGGGGTCAGGGATACCCCGGGGAGCTGTTTTTT. It is translated as CASRGQGYPGELFF.

This chain connects TRBV3-1 (or the pseudogene TRBV3-2) to TRBJ2-5; 10 nucleotides line up with TRBD2. The germline gives CDR1 LGHDT, CDR2 YNNKEL (reference sequence). CDR3 size: 17 residues. The J segment lost 5 bases and the V segment lost 0 bases, leaving 9 bases of the junction unmatched. CDR3 in DNA: TGTGCCAGCAGCCAAGATCTAAGCGGGGGGGCCTATGAGACCCAGTACTTC. Translated: CASSQDLSGGAYETQYF.

The chain employs TRBV3-1 (or the pseudogene TRBV3-2) and TRBJ1-2; D is possibly TRBD1 (5 bases). Germline V lookup: CDR1 LGHDT, CDR2 YNNKEL (reference sequence). CDR3 size: 15 residues. V lost 2 bases and J 3 bases, leaving 13 bases between the germline ends. The CDR3: CASSQPQGGDYGYTF. DNA for the CDR3: TGTGCCAGCAGCCAACCCCAGGGTGGGGACTATGGCTACACCTTC.

The chain links TRBV3-1 (or the pseudogene TRBV3-2) to TRBJ2-7, with 13 bases fitting TRBD2. The CDR3 is 18 amino acids. Germline V lookup: CDR1 LGHDT, CDR2 YNNKEL (reference sequence). V shed 5 bases and J 1 base; nucleotides not matched to a gene: 11. The CDR3 DNA reads TGTGCCAGCAGCACGACTAGCGGGGGGCGTGTGGGATCCTACGAGCAGTACTTC. Protein sequence: CASSTTSGGRVGSYEQYF.

The chain is built from TRBV7-2 and TRBJ1-1; 9 bases match TRBD1. The germline V gene encodes CDR1 SGHTA and CDR2 FQGNSA. The junction had 7 bases not matched to a gene; V was cut back by 5 bases and J by 3 bases. CDR3 length equals 15 residues. The CDR3 DNA reads TGTGCCAGCAGCACTCGAACAGGGGGCCACACTGAAGCTTTCTTT. It yields the protein CASSTRTGGHTEAFF.

V gene TRBV9 combines with J gene TRBJ2-2; 12 bases fit TRBD2. Germline V lookup: CDR1 SGDLS, CDR2 YYNGEE. With V trimmed by 4 bases and J by 0 bases, 7 bases remained unmatched. The CDR3 runs to 18 residues. The CDR3 reads CASSSQLAGGANTGELFF. The DNA of the CDR3 is TGTGCCAGCAGCTCCCAACTAGCGGGGGGCGCGAACACCGGGGAGCTGTTTTTT.

The chain has TRBV6-5 and TRBJ2-1; TRBD1 is a possible D gene (6 bases). The CDR3 has 15 residues. Germline V CDR1 and CDR2: MNHEY, SVGAGI. V was clipped by 6 bases and J by 0 bases, with 12 bases between them. The CDR3 spells CASRAPDSSYNEQFF. CDR3 sequence (DNA): TGTGCCAGCAGAGCACCGGACAGCTCCTACAATGAGCAGTTCTTC.

The sample holds a few counts of this clone. An end of the junction differs from the germline gene, which may be a read error. This chain uses TRBV18 with TRBJ2-3, with a weak D call TRBD2 (5 bases). This CDR3 contains 12 residues. Germline assignment: CDR1 KGHSH and CDR2 LQKENI. The CDR3 reads CASSLGTDTQYF. The CDR3 DNA follows: TGTGCCAGTTCACTAGGCACAGATACGCAGTATTTT.

V is TRBV19 and J is TRBJ1-4, with 7 positions matching TRBD1. V gave up 5 bases and J gave up 5 bases; unmatched junction bases: 5. This CDR3 has 14 residues. Germline CDR1 reads LNHDA; CDR2 reads SQIVND (reference sequence). The CDR3 loop is CASSFPQGNEKLFF. CDR3 in DNA: TGTGCCAGTAGTTTCCCACAGGGGAATGAAAAACTGTTTTTT.

This chain uses TRBV4-1 with TRBJ2-1; a weak D match, TRBD2 (5 bases). The CDR3 totals 15 residues. Germline V gives CDR1 MGHRA, CDR2 YSYEKL. V was cut by 4 bases and J by 3 bases, with 13 bases left in between. CDR3 nucleotides: TGCGCCAGCAGCCCCAACACGGGATTCTACAATGAGCAGTTCTTC. This gives the protein CASSPNTGFYNEQFF.

V usage is TRBV19 and J usage is TRBJ2-1; 8 bases are a match to TRBD2. After removal of 3 bases from V and 8 bases from J, the junction contained 9 bases not matched to a gene. The germline CDR1 and CDR2 sequences are LNHDA and SQIVND (reference sequence). The CDR3 runs to 15 residues. CDR3 region: CASSISGGARHEQFF. The CDR3 DNA is TGTGCCAGTAGTATTTCCGGGGGGGCCCGGCATGAGCAGTTCTTC.

The chain links TRBV7-9 to TRBJ2-7, with TRBD1 matching over 8 bases. Germline-derived CDR1 and CDR2 are SEHNR and FQNEAQ (reference sequence). The junction had 8 bases not matched to a gene; V was cut back by 5 bases and J by 2 bases. This CDR3 has 15 residues. This chain's CDR3 is CASSPRTGLAYEQYF. CDR3 nucleotides: TGTGCCAGCAGCCCCAGGACAGGGTTAGCCTACGAGCAGTACTTC.

V is TRBV6-5 and J is TRBJ1-2, with 8 bases matching TRBD1. V shed 0 bases, J shed 2 bases, and the junction held 2 bases outside the gene matches. This CDR3 is 15 amino acids long. The germline gives CDR1 MNHEY, CDR2 SVGAGI. CDR3 residues: CASSYSGTGNYGYTF. The CDR3 DNA follows: TGTGCCAGCAGTTACTCGGGGACAGGAAACTATGGCTACACCTTC.

The chain joins TRBV6-5 to TRBJ2-7; tentatively, D is TRBD1 (7 bases). The CDR3 consists of 15 residues. Looked up from germline, CDR1 is MNHEY and CDR2 is SVGAGI. The V and J ends lost 6 bases and 1 base respectively, with 16 bases between them. The CDR3 here is CASRPQGGASYEQYF. CDR3 in DNA: TGTGCCAGCAGACCCCAGGGGGGCGCGTCCTACGAGCAGTACTTC.

This chain connects TRBV5-1 to TRBJ1-5, with D maybe TRBD1 (5 bases). Trimming stripped 5 bases from V and 5 bases from J, with 17 bases between. CDR1 and CDR2 (germline): SGHRS, YFSETQ. This CDR3 spans 15 amino acids. The CDR3 region is CASSRVGGADQPQHF. The DNA for the CDR3 is TGCGCCAGCAGTCGTGTGGGAGGGGCGGATCAGCCCCAGCATTTT.

The V call is TRBV3-1 (or the pseudogene TRBV3-2), the J call TRBJ1-5, with D uncertain. This CDR3 has 17 residues. Trimming shortened V by 1 base and J by 0 bases, and 13 bases separated the two germline ends. The germline V gene encodes CDR1 LGHDT and CDR2 YNNKEL (reference sequence). The CDR3 region has the DNA TGTGCCAGCAGCCAAGGGCGGGCAGATTATAGCAATCAGCCCCAGCATTTT. Protein product: CASSQGRADYSNQPQHF.

A single count supports this clone. This sequence joins TRBV5-4 and TRBJ2-1; tentatively, D is TRBD2 (6 bases). V shed 0 bases and J shed 7 bases, with 11 bases lying between them. CDR1 and CDR2 (germline): SGHNT, YYREEE (reference sequence). The CDR3 contains 14 residues. CDR3 amino acids: CASSLVTSPNEQFF. CDR3 in DNA: TGTGCCAGCAGCTTGGTAACTAGCCCAAATGAGCAGTTCTTC.

The chain couples TRBV24-1 to TRBJ1-4; D possibly corresponds to TRBD1 (6 bases). This CDR3 contains 16 residues. Germline CDR1 and CDR2: KGHDR and SFDVKD. V was shortened by 3 bases and J by 7 bases, with 17 bases between the two germline ends. The CDR3 sequence is CATSDSRQDLGEKLFF. In DNA form, the CDR3 reads TGTGCCACCAGTGATAGCCGACAGGACTTGGGTGAAAAACTGTTTTTT.

The chain is built from TRBV30 and TRBJ1-5, with TRBD1 identical over 7 bases. The CDR3 totals 13 residues. Germline V lookup: CDR1 GTSNPN, CDR2 SVGIG (reference sequence). The junction had 5 bases not matched to a gene; V was cut back by 7 bases and J by 2 bases. The CDR3 region is CAFSGTGNQPQHF. CDR3 in DNA: TGTGCCTTCTCCGGGACAGGCAATCAGCCCCAGCATTTT.

The J gene is TRBJ1-2, the V gene TRBV5-1; 9 positions agree with TRBD1. This CDR3 comprises 16 residues. V shed 0 bases and J 7 bases; nucleotides not matched to a gene: 10. Germline CDR1 reads SGHRS; CDR2 reads YFSETQ. The CDR3 loop is CASSLDTDRGLVGYTF. The CDR3 coding sequence is TGCGCCAGCAGCTTGGACACGGACAGGGGTTTGGTTGGCTACACCTTC.